Given below is one TCR beta chain in context. Its antigen is undetermined. Authors' analysis steps: A distant-metastasis classifier for papillary thyroid cancer was built using CDR3 differences across clinicopathological groups. TCRdb reanalyzed the PCR reads via MiXCR. The V and J calls and clone size are TCRdb's, not the authors'. The data hold 7,500 to 9,500 clones, with under 40% observed a single time. Thyroid surgery took place with no prior treatment in any patient. The data were obtained in a study of metastatic and nonmetastatic thyroid tumors. Study at large: Repertoires of blood and of tissue (tumor or nodule) from malignant and benign thyroid patients were compared. Overall study findings and caveats: It was reported that TCR beta diversity was significantly higher in malignant thyroid tumors than benign nodules, in blood and tumor.

Sequencing was carried out using tumor tissue. The receptor comes from a female donor with papillary thyroid cancer or a benign thyroid nodule (not recorded which). Some clones in this sample may be carry-over from other donors' samples.

CDR3 in DNA: TGTGCCACCAGTGATCCTGGGTTTGGCCTCTACGAGCAGTACTTC. Protein product: CATSDPGFGLYEQYF. The rearrangement links TRBV24-1 to TRBJ2-7, with D hard to call. Germline CDR1 KGHDR, CDR2 SFDVKD. CDR3 length equals 15 residues. V lost 3 bases, J lost 3 bases, and 14 bases lay in between.